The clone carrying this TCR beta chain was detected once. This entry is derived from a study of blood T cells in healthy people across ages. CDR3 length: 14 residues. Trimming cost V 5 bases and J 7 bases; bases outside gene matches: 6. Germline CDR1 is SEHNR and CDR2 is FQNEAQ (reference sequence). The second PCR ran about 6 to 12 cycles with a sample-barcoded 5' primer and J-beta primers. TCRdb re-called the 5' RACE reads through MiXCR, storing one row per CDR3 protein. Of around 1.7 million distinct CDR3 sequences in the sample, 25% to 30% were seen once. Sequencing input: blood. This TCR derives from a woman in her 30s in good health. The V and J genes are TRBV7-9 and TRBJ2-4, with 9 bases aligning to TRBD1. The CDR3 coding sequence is TGTGCCAGCAGCATACAGGGGGCGGAGAACATTCAGTACTTC. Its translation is CASSIQGAENIQYF. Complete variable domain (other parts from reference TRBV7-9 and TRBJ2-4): DTGVSQNPRHKITKRGQNVTFRCDPISEHNRLYWYRQTLGQGPEFLTYFQNEAQLEKSRLLSDRFSAERPKGSFSTLEIQRTEQGDSAMYLCASSIQGAENIQYFGAGTRLSVL.